This is a list of T cell receptor beta chains from one sample in a study of blood T cell repertoires in COVID-19. Clones were read by immunoSEQ multiplex PCR, and TCRdb kept only the in-frame ones, dropping some. The sample includes approximately 180,000 clones, approximately 92% of them seen just once. The sample comprised peripheral blood. The source is a man aged 45-65 years with acute or convalescent COVID-19. The CDR3 runs from the conserved cysteine through the conserved F or W. D genes are given only for firm matches. The size of a clone is reported for some rows only, either as once, few or many, or as a class for expanded clones.

j_call	clone_size	v_call	d_call	cdr3_aa	cdr3_nt
TRBJ1-4	-	TRBV6-1	TRBD1	CASSEGQGGEKLFF	TGTGCCAGCAGTGAGGGACAGGGAGGAGAAAAACTGTTTTTT
TRBJ1-6	-	TRBV4-2	TRBD1	CASSQQGDRGSPLHF	TGTGCCAGCAGCCAACAGGGGGACAGGGGCTCACCCCTCCACTTT
TRBJ2-7	once	TRBV29-1	-	CSVGRGADYEQYF	TGCAGCGTTGGGAGGGGCGCGGACTACGAGCAGTACTTC
TRBJ2-2	-	TRBV19	-	CASSTYPGTISGELFF	TGTGCCAGTAGTACCTACCCCGGGACAATCTCCGGGGAGCTGTTTTTT
TRBJ1-5	-	TRBV11-1	TRBD1	CASSLGGQGNQPQHF	TGTGCCAGCAGCCTGGGCGGACAGGGGAATCAGCCCCAGCATTTT
TRBJ1-4	-	TRBV10-3	-	CAISESGVEKLFF	TGTGCCATCAGTGAGTCAGGAGTAGAAAAACTGTTTTTT
TRBJ2-7	-	TRBV28	-	CASSTTGTPKYF	TGTGCCAGCAGTACTACCGGGACACCCAAGTACTTC
TRBJ2-1	-	TRBV5-3	-	CARSLYENEQFF	TGTGCCAGAAGCTTGTACGAGAATGAGCAGTTCTTC
TRBJ2-1	once	TRBV7-9	-	CASSPRGAHEQFF	TGTGCCAGCAGCCCTCGAGGTGCCCATGAGCAGTTCTTC
TRBJ2-5	-	TRBV18	-	CASSRVGTRGETQYF	TGTGCCAGCTCACGCGTCGGGACAAGGGGAGAGACCCAGTACTTC
TRBJ1-6	-	TRBV9	-	CASSVGGTGYNSPLHF	TGTGCCAGCAGCGTAGGGGGAACAGGGTATAATTCACCCCTCCACTTT
TRBJ2-1	-	TRBV3-1/TRBV3-2	TRBD1	CASSQSGQGYNEQFF	TGTGCCAGCAGCCAATCGGGACAGGGCTACAATGAGCAGTTCTTC
TRBJ1-2	-	TRBV7-8	-	CASSSTGQSYGYTF	TGTGCCAGCAGCTCCACCGGACAGAGTTATGGCTACACCTTC
TRBJ1-5	-	TRBV27	-	CASSPWQGSRYSNQPQHF	TGTGCCAGCAGTCCATGGCAGGGTTCTCGGTATAGCAATCAGCCCCAGCATTTT
TRBJ2-7	-	TRBV10-3	-	CAIRTPGQRASEQYF	TGTGCCATCAGAACCCCGGGACAAAGGGCTTCCGAGCAGTACTTC
TRBJ2-7	-	TRBV12-3/TRBV12-4	-	CASTGSSSYEQYF	TGTGCCAGTACGGGGTCAAGCTCCTACGAGCAGTACTTC
TRBJ1-4	once	TRBV5-4	TRBD1	CASSSPGTGGEKLFF	TGTGCCAGCAGCTCTCCCGGGACAGGGGGCGAAAAACTGTTTTTT
TRBJ2-3	-	TRBV7-9	-	CASSFPRGTSTDTQYF	TGTGCCAGCAGCTTTCCCCGAGGCACAAGCACAGATACGCAGTATTTT
TRBJ2-1	-	TRBV3-1/TRBV3-2	TRBD2	CASSQGVAGHIVPFF	TGTGCCAGCAGCCAGGGGGTAGCGGGACATATAGTTCCGTTCTTC
TRBJ1-5	-	TRBV7-9	-	CASSLEGVSQPQHF	TGTGCCAGCAGCTTAGAAGGGGTGAGTCAGCCCCAGCATTTT
TRBJ2-3	-	TRBV24-1	-	CATSDFSIDDTQYF	TGTGCCACCAGTGATTTTTCTATCGATGATACGCAGTATTTT
TRBJ1-1	-	TRBV6-2/TRBV6-3	TRBD1	CASSILRGTVNTEAFF	TGTGCCAGCAGTATCCTCAGGGGGACTGTCAACACTGAAGCTTTCTTT
TRBJ1-2	once	TRBV4-1	-	CASSQTRAGGGYTF	TGCGCCAGCAGCCAAACGCGGGCAGGCGGCGGCTACACCTTC
TRBJ2-2	-	TRBV27	-	CASSSPTTKSTGELFF	TGTGCCAGCAGTTCCCCGACAACAAAGTCCACCGGGGAGCTGTTTTTT
TRBJ1-4	-	TRBV3-1/TRBV3-2	-	CASSQGGAATNEKLFF	TGTGCCAGCAGCCAGGGCGGGGCTGCAACTAATGAAAAACTGTTTTTT
TRBJ2-5	-	TRBV25-1	-	CASGREGRNGETQYF	TGTGCCAGCGGGCGAGAGGGCAGGAATGGGGAGACCCAGTACTTC
TRBJ2-5	-	TRBV18	TRBD2	CASSPLSGGLQETQYF	TGTGCCAGCTCACCCCTCAGCGGGGGCCTACAAGAGACCCAGTACTTC
TRBJ1-3	-	TRBV9	TRBD1	CASSVDRGTGNTIYF	TGTGCCAGCAGCGTGGACAGGGGGACTGGAAACACCATATATTTT
TRBJ1-1	few	TRBV28	-	CASTDSFNTEAFF	TGTGCCAGCACAGACAGCTTTAACACTGAAGCTTTCTTT
TRBJ1-5	-	TRBV28	-	CASSLRQFDHSNQPQHF	TGTGCCAGCAGTTTGCGGCAGTTCGACCATAGCAATCAGCCCCAGCATTTT
TRBJ1-1	-	TRBV7-8	-	CASSRTANTEAFF	TGTGCCAGCAGCCGGACAGCGAACACTGAAGCTTTCTTT
TRBJ2-5	-	TRBV7-9	-	CASSLVGSAETQYF	TGTGCCAGCAGCTTAGTGGGCTCTGCGGAGACCCAGTACTTC
TRBJ2-7	-	TRBV12-3/TRBV12-4	TRBD2	CASSPSGGYEQYF	TGTGCCAGCAGCCCCTCGGGGGGCTACGAGCAGTACTTC
TRBJ2-3	-	TRBV11-2	-	CASSLVFQGGTDTQYF	TGTGCCAGCAGCTTAGTTTTTCAAGGAGGCACAGATACGCAGTATTTT
TRBJ2-3	-	TRBV7-3	-	CASSQGRSDTQYF	TGTGCCAGCAGCCAGGGGCGGTCAGATACGCAGTATTTT
TRBJ1-4	-	TRBV4-3	TRBD1	CASSQDRNRRDRVEAANEKLFF	TGCGCCAGCAGCCAAGATCGGAACCGCCGGGACAGGGTGGAAGCGGCTAATGAAAAACTGTTTTTT
TRBJ2-1	-	TRBV12-3/TRBV12-4	-	CASSHDRYNEQFF	TGTGCCAGCAGCCACGACAGATACAATGAGCAGTTCTTC
TRBJ2-1	few	TRBV28	-	CASSSLDNEQFF	TGTGCCAGCAGTTCTTTAGACAATGAGCAGTTCTTC
TRBJ2-2	once	TRBV7-9	-	CATVDSRGTGELFF	TGTGCCACCGTAGACAGTCGTGGCACCGGGGAGCTGTTTTTT
TRBJ1-4	-	TRBV30	TRBD1	CAWSVDRATRKLFF	TGTGCCTGGAGTGTCGACAGGGCTACACGGAAACTGTTTTTT